This T cell receptor (beta chain) originates from a study of blood T cell repertoires in COVID-19. Trimming cost V 1 base and J 0 bases, with 8 bases left between them. Per the germline V gene, CDR1 is SGHDT and CDR2 is YYEEEE. The CDR3 covers 14 residues. This clone was detected once. Sequencing was performed with immunoSEQ multiplex PCR; in TCRdb, only in-frame clones are kept and a portion is missing. The data hold about 250,000 clones, with 85% to 90% observed a single time. The study drew participants aged about 18 to 90 years from 20 to 30 US areas. Grouping used clinical history reported by participants in a survey and questionnaire.

Sequencing was carried out using PBMCs or T cells enriched from blood (not recorded which). The J gene is TRBJ2-7, the V gene TRBV5-6; D is perhaps TRBD1 (5 bases). The sequence was obtained from a man aged 35 to 55 who had recovered from COVID-19. DNA of the CDR3: TGTGCCAGCAGCTTGCCAGGGAACTCCTACGAGCAGTACTTC. This encodes CASSLPGNSYEQYF.